These 18 T cell receptor beta chains were all obtained from the same sample, sequenced in a study of shared clonotypes between healthy human individuals. Clones were read by immunoSEQ multiplex PCR, and TCRdb kept only the in-frame ones, dropping some. The sample records about 600,000 clones, about 98% being singletons. Naive-designated CD8 cells lacked CD45RO, were positively enriched for CCR7, and omitted terminally differentiated effector memory CD45RA+ cells. The specimen sequenced was naive CD8+ T cells sorted from blood. Receptors were obtained from a man aged 30 to 45 in good health.

The chain employs TRBV27 and TRBJ2-7; D may be TRBD2 (7 bases). The V gene's germline CDR1 is MNHEY and CDR2 SMNVEV (reference sequence). V was clipped by 5 bases and J by 3 bases, with 17 bases between them. CDR3 size: 15 residues. The CDR3 is CASSDRGRGFYEQYF. The DNA of the CDR3 is TGTGCCAGCAGTGACCGGGGGCGGGGGTTCTACGAGCAGTACTTC.

The rearrangement joins TRBV30 to TRBJ2-1; 9 nucleotides agree with TRBD2. Germline CDR1 GTSNPN, CDR2 SVGIG (reference sequence). This CDR3 contains 15 residues. V lost 7 bases, J lost 8 bases, and 15 bases stayed unmatched. CDR3 protein: CASAPGLAFWDEQFF. DNA for the CDR3: TGTGCCTCGGCGCCGGGACTAGCTTTTTGGGATGAGCAGTTCTTC. Full variable domain (missing parts from reference TRBV30 and TRBJ2-1): SQTIHQWPATLVQPVGSPLSLECTVEGTSNPNLYWYRQAAGRGLQLLFYSVGIGQISSEVPQNLSASRPQDRQFILSSKKLLLSDSGFYLCASAPGLAFWDEQFFGPGTRLTVL.

The chain joins TRBV28 to TRBJ2-5, with D perhaps TRBD2 (6 bases). The length of the CDR3 is 17 residues. V gave up 2 bases and J gave up 5 bases, with 21 bases separating them. CDR1 and CDR2 (germline): MDHEN, SYDVKM. The CDR3 nucleotides are TGTGCCAGCAGTTTAAGTCGCGAGTCGGGAGATAGGGAGACCCAGTACTTC. The encoded protein is CASSLSRESGDRETQYF. Full variable domain (rest looked up from reference TRBV28 and TRBJ2-5): DVKVTQSSRYLVKRTGEKVFLECVQDMDHENMFWYRQDPGLGLRLIYFSYDVKMKEKGDIPEGYSVSREKKERFSLILESASTNQTSMYLCASSLSRESGDRETQYFGPGTRLLVL.

V and J are TRBV23-1 and TRBJ2-7; TRBD1 matches at 9 bases. TRBV23-1 is classed as an ORF, of uncertain function. This CDR3 region has 18 residues. Trimming removed 4 bases from V and 2 bases from J; junction bases left unmatched: 15. The CDR3: CASSPRDRAPILTYEQYF. In nucleotides, the CDR3 is TGCGCCAGCAGTCCCCGGGACAGGGCCCCGATATTAACCTACGAGCAGTACTTC.

This clone was detected only once. J is TRBJ2-3 and V is TRBV7-2; D not resolved. The length of the CDR3 is 15 residues. Looked up from germline, CDR1 is SGHTA and CDR2 is FQGNSA. V shed 1 base and J shed 0 bases, with 8 bases lying between them. The CDR3 is CASSLGTTSTDTQYF. As DNA, the CDR3 is TGTGCCAGCAGCTTAGGTACAACTAGCACAGATACGCAGTATTTT. Using reference TRBV7-2 and TRBJ2-3 for the parts outside the CDR3, the full variable domain is GAGVSQSPSNKVTEKGKDVELRCDPISGHTALYWYRQSLGQGLEFLIYFQGNSAPDKSGLPSDRFSAERTGGSVSTLTIQRTQQEDSAVYLCASSLGTTSTDTQYFGPGTRLTVL.

This sequence joins TRBV7-2 and TRBJ2-1, with a possible D match to TRBD1 (6 bases). The CDR3 is 17 residues long. Germline CDR1 reads SGHTA; CDR2 reads FQGNSA. V was cut by 7 bases and J by 0 bases, with 19 bases left in between. In nucleotides, the CDR3 is TGTGCCAGCACCAACTATGGGGGCACCAGCTCCTACAATGAGCAGTTCTTC. This codes for CASTNYGGTSSYNEQFF.

Regarding this clone: The sample carries other DNA sequences with the same CDR3. The rearrangement uses TRBV27 and TRBJ2-7; D unclear. This CDR3 comprises 11 residues. The V end was cut by 4 bases, the J end by 4 bases, with 5 bases between. Germline-derived CDR1 and CDR2 are MNHEY and SMNVEV (reference sequence). Written as DNA, the CDR3 is TGTGCCAGCAGTTCGGCGTACGAGCAGTACTTC. It yields the protein CASSSAYEQYF.

J is TRBJ1-5 and V is TRBV28, with D tentatively TRBD1 (5 bases). Trimming removed 6 bases from V and 2 bases from J, with 14 bases in between. Looked up from germline, CDR1 is MDHEN and CDR2 is SYDVKM. This CDR3 comprises 15 residues. The CDR3 bases are TGTGCCAGCAGCCTAAGGGGCCAGGGCAATCAGCCCCAGCATTTT. It encodes CASSLRGQGNQPQHF.

The genes are TRBV5-1 and TRBJ1-1, with unresolved D. Trimming cost V 5 bases and J 0 bases, with 14 bases left between them. The germline V gene encodes CDR1 SGHRS and CDR2 YFSETQ. The CDR3 contains 15 residues. The CDR3 nucleotides read TGCGCCAGCAGATTGCAGGCAGGAATGAACACTGAAGCTTTCTTT. It encodes CASRLQAGMNTEAFF.

This chain uses TRBV10-3 with TRBJ1-2, with TRBD1 matching over 11 bases. Unmatched junction bases numbered 9, after V lost 5 bases and J lost 1 base. The CDR3 is made up of 17 amino acids. The V gene's germline CDR1 is ENHRY and CDR2 SYGVKD. CDR3 region: CAISWIGQGAFNYGYTF. As DNA, the CDR3 is TGTGCCATCAGTTGGATTGGACAGGGGGCGTTTAACTATGGCTACACCTTC.

The J gene is TRBJ2-7, the V gene TRBV19; D may be TRBD2 (5 bases). The length of the CDR3 is 13 residues. Trimming took 4 bases from V and 4 from J, leaving 11 bases between them. CDR1 is LNHDA, CDR2 SQIVND, per germline (reference sequence). The CDR3 sequence: CASSSAPGYEQYF. The DNA of the CDR3 is TGTGCCAGTAGTAGTGCCCCGGGGTACGAGCAGTACTTC.

V gene TRBV19 combines with J gene TRBJ1-1, with 8 nucleotides matching TRBD1. The CDR3 covers 14 residues. From germline, CDR1 is LNHDA and CDR2 SQIVND (reference sequence). The V segment lost 7 bases and the J segment 0 bases; nucleotides outside the gene matches: 4. CDR3 nucleotides: TGTGCCAGTAACTCAGGGGGCATGAACACTGAAGCTTTCTTT. Protein product: CASNSGGMNTEAFF.

Comments on this clone: Other DNA variants within this sample encode the same CDR3. In DNA, the CDR3 is TGTGCCAGTAGTATAGGGTCGGGAGATGGCTACACCTTC. Translating it yields CASSIGSGDGYTF. The chain uses TRBV19 and TRBJ1-2, with D uncertain. The CDR3 is made up of 13 amino acids. Trimming stripped 1 base from V and 6 bases from J, with 9 bases between. From germline, CDR1 is LNHDA and CDR2 SQIVND (reference sequence).

The J gene is TRBJ2-1, the V gene TRBV5-8; D is perhaps TRBD1 or TRBD2 (6 bases each). Germline V gives CDR1 SGHTS, CDR2 YDEGEE. Trimming removed 1 base from V and 9 bases from J, with 11 bases in between. The length of the CDR3 is 13 residues. The CDR3 coding sequence is TGTGCCAGCAGCTTGTTGGGGGGCCGTGAGCAGTTCTTC. Its translation: CASSLLGGREQFF.

This chain joins TRBV27 and TRBJ2-2; weak D call: TRBD2 (5 bases). This CDR3 has 15 residues. Germline V lookup: CDR1 MNHEY, CDR2 SMNVEV (reference sequence). Trimming took off 10 bases at V and 0 bases at J, with 15 bases between the two ends. The CDR3 spells CAILLSGSNTGELFF. CDR3 sequence (DNA): TGTGCCATTTTGCTTTCGGGGTCGAACACCGGGGAGCTGTTTTTT.

This chain uses TRBV28 with TRBJ2-3; either TRBD1 or TRBD2 may supply D (5 bases each). The CDR3 is made up of 14 amino acids. V was trimmed by 8 bases and J by 2 bases, leaving 14 bases between them. Germline V gene lookup returns CDR1 MDHEN and CDR2 SYDVKM. The CDR3 DNA reads as TGTGCCAGCCGCCGACGGGACCACACAGATACGCAGTATTTT. Residues: CASRRRDHTDTQYF.

The rearrangement uses TRBV7-2 and TRBJ2-7; 7 positions match TRBD1. J lost 4 bases, V lost 1 base, and 4 bases had no gene match. From germline, CDR1 is SGHTA and CDR2 FQGNSA. The CDR3 consists of 14 residues. Here the CDR3 DNA reads TGTGCCAGCAGCTTAGGGGACAGAGGGTACGAGCAGTACTTC. It codes for CASSLGDRGYEQYF.

This clone was observed once. The chain uses TRBV11-2 and TRBJ2-3; 10 bases agree with TRBD2. The length of the CDR3 is 16 residues. The germline V gene has CDR1 SGHAT and CDR2 FQNNGV. V lost 8 bases and J lost 3; bases outside the gene matches: 11. The CDR3 nucleotides read TGTGCCAGCTGGAGGGCTAGCGGGAGTCGTACAGATACGCAGTATTTT. Encoded protein: CASWRASGSRTDTQYF.